The 25 T cell receptor beta chains reported below all come from one sample, sequenced in a study of blood T cell repertoires in COVID-19. The repertoire was sequenced with immunoSEQ multiplex PCR; TCRdb's copy has only in-frame clones and lacks some. The profile shows some 39,000 clones, 65% to 80% of them singletons. The sequenced sample was peripheral blood. The origin of the receptors is an older man with acute or convalescent COVID-19.

The chain carries TRBV4-1 and TRBJ2-3; D might be TRBD2 (5 bases). Germline V gene lookup returns CDR1 MGHRA and CDR2 YSYEKL. Trimming cost V 1 base and J 5 bases, with 13 bases left between them. This CDR3 is 15 amino acids long. Here the CDR3 reads CASSQVSGIEDTQYF. CDR3 sequence (DNA): TGCGCCAGCAGCCAAGTTTCCGGGATCGAAGATACGCAGTATTTT.

CDR3 sequence reads: CASSHRQGMNTEAFF. The CDR3 DNA is TGTGCCAGCAGCCACAGGCAGGGAATGAACACTGAAGCTTTCTTT. The chain has TRBV14 and TRBJ1-1; D might be TRBD1 (5 bases). Trimming pared 3 bases from V and 0 bases from J, leaving 11 bases between. The CDR3 consists of 15 residues. CDR1 SGHDN and CDR2 FVKESK come from the germline V gene.

The chain recombines TRBV6-2 or TRBV6-3 with TRBJ1-1; D might be TRBD1 (5 bases). Germline CDR1 MNHEY, CDR2 SVGEGT. The CDR3 is made up of 13 amino acids. The V end lost 1 base, the J end lost 5 bases, and 8 bases lay between the germline ends. CDR3 coding DNA: TGTGCCAGCAGTTACTTCAGGGAAACTGAAGCTTTCTTT. Translation gives CASSYFRETEAFF.

This clone has a handful of counts. The chain recombines TRBV28 with TRBJ2-1; 9 nucleotides match TRBD2. The V gene end was trimmed by 5 bases and the J gene end by 9 bases; junction bases not matched to a gene: 11. Germline-derived CDR1 and CDR2 are MDHEN and SYDVKM. This CDR3 is 15 amino acids long. CDR3 region: CASSAYAGGPLEQFF. The CDR3 DNA reads as TGTGCCAGCAGTGCCTACGCGGGAGGGCCCCTTGAGCAGTTCTTC.

The chain uses TRBV5-1 and TRBJ2-1; 7 positions agree with TRBD2. Germline V lookup: CDR1 SGHRS, CDR2 YFSETQ. The CDR3 runs to 16 residues. Trimming at V came to 0 bases and at J to 4 bases, leaving 7 bases not matched to a gene. CDR3 sequence reads: CASSLGPRGTYNEQFF. In nucleotides, the CDR3 is TGCGCCAGCAGCTTGGGGCCGCGGGGGACTTACAATGAGCAGTTCTTC. The entire variable domain, with the rest obtained from reference TRBV5-1 and TRBJ2-1, is as follows: KAGVTQTPRYLIKTRGQQVTLSCSPISGHRSVSWYQQTPGQGLQFLFEYFSETQRNKGNFPGRFSGRQFSNSRSEMNVSTLELGDSALYLCASSLGPRGTYNEQFFGPGTRLTVL.

This clone was seen more than once but under ten times. V gene TRBV25-1 combines with J gene TRBJ1-3; D unresolved. Germline values: CDR1 MGHDK, CDR2 SYGVNS. V was cut by 4 bases and J by 0 bases, with 10 bases left in between. The CDR3 runs 15 residues. The CDR3, as DNA: TGTGCCAGCAGTGCTGCGGGCCACTCTGGAAACACCATATATTTT. Its translation is CASSAAGHSGNTIYF.

The sample holds a few counts of this clone. The J gene is TRBJ2-1, the V gene TRBV7-2, with a possible D match to TRBD2 (5 bases). Trimming stripped 3 bases from V and 9 bases from J, with 15 bases between. Germline assignment: CDR1 SGHTA and CDR2 FQGNSA. The CDR3 has 14 residues. The CDR3 DNA reads as TGTGCCAGCAGCTTCCTCGGTCCCGAGGGTGAGCAGTTCTTC. Translation: CASSFLGPEGEQFF.

V is TRBV9 and J is TRBJ2-7; 13 bases agree with TRBD2. The germline CDR1 and CDR2 sequences are SGDLS and YYNGEE. Losses at the gene ends were 2 bases for V and 4 bases for J; bases not matched to a gene: 6. This CDR3 is built from 16 residues. CDR3 sequence: CASSVGLAGVGYEQYF. The CDR3 DNA reads TGTGCCAGCAGCGTTGGACTAGCGGGAGTAGGTTACGAGCAGTACTTC. Complete variable domain (other parts from reference TRBV9 and TRBJ2-7): DSGVTQTPKHLITATGQRVTLRCSPRSGDLSVYWYQQSLDQGLQFLIQYYNGEERAKGNILERFSAQQFPDLHSELNLSSLELGDSALYFCASSVGLAGVGYEQYFGPGTRLTVT.

This chain's CDR3 is CASSGGEADTQYF. The CDR3 DNA reads as TGTGCCAGCTCTGGAGGGGAAGCAGATACGCAGTATTTT. This chain links TRBV10-3 with TRBJ2-3; D may be TRBD2 (6 bases). The CDR3 covers 13 residues. V lost 10 bases to trimming and J lost 4 bases, with 15 bases between them. CDR1 is ENHRY, CDR2 SYGVKD, per germline.

This chain joins TRBV19 and TRBJ1-2, with TRBD1 as a possible D gene (5 bases). Trimming shortened V by 3 bases and J by 3 bases, and 8 bases separated the two germline ends. The CDR3 is 13 amino acids. Germline CDR1 is LNHDA and CDR2 is SQIVND (reference sequence). The CDR3 bases are TGTGCCAGTAGTATCTCCAGGGACTATGGCTACACCTTC. It codes for CASSISRDYGYTF. Combining the CDR3 with reference TRBV19 and TRBJ1-2 gives the whole variable domain DGGITQSPKYLFRKEGQNVTLSCEQNLNHDAMYWYRQDPGQGLRLIYYSQIVNDFQKGDIAEGYSVSREKKESFPLTVTSAQKNPTAFYLCASSISRDYGYTFGSGTRLTVV.

This clone was observed a handful of times. The V gene is TRBV28, the J gene TRBJ1-2; 7 bases fit TRBD1. V gave up 7 bases and J gave up 6 bases; unmatched junction bases: 11. The length of the CDR3 is 14 residues. Germline assignment: CDR1 MDHEN and CDR2 SYDVKM. CDR3 sequence: CASTLDRVSDGYTF. In nucleotides, the CDR3 is TGTGCCAGCACCCTTGACAGGGTTTCTGATGGCTACACCTTC.

In DNA, the CDR3 is TGTGCCAGCTCACCCTCCACTAATGAAAAACTGTTTTTT. Protein: CASSPSTNEKLFF. The chain couples TRBV18 to TRBJ1-4; no definite D call. CDR1 KGHSH and CDR2 LQKENI come from the germline V gene. CDR3 size: 13 residues. The germline V and J ends were trimmed by 3 bases and 2 bases, with 4 bases remaining between them.

The V and J genes are TRBV4-2 and TRBJ1-2; tentatively, D is TRBD1 (6 bases). The CDR3 is 15 amino acids. CDR1 LGHNA and CDR2 YNFKEQ come from the germline V gene. V dropped 0 bases and J dropped 5 bases, with 13 bases sitting between them. As DNA, the CDR3 is TGTGCCAGCAGCCAAGATTATTGGACAGTTTATGGCTACACCTTC. Residues: CASSQDYWTVYGYTF.

The CDR3 region is CATSRTGSGNTIYF. The DNA for the CDR3 is TGTGCCACCAGCAGGACAGGCTCTGGAAACACCATATATTTT. The V gene is TRBV15, the J gene TRBJ1-3; D perhaps matches TRBD1 (6 bases). CDR1 is LNHNV and CDR2 is YYDKDF in the germline V gene (reference sequence). The CDR3 sequence is 14 residues long. The V end was cut by 3 bases, the J end by 0 bases, with 6 bases between.

This chain links TRBV19 with TRBJ1-3; a possible D gene is TRBD1 (6 bases). There are 15 residues in the CDR3. V shed 6 bases and J shed 0 bases, with 12 bases lying between them. The germline V gene has CDR1 LNHDA and CDR2 SQIVND (reference sequence). In DNA form, the CDR3 reads TGTGCCAGTAGGGATCAGGGGAACTCTGGAAACACCATATATTTT. It yields the protein CASRDQGNSGNTIYF.

This chain connects TRBV4-2 to TRBJ1-1; a weak D match, TRBD1 (6 bases). The CDR3 consists of 16 residues. Trimming pared 0 bases from V and 1 base from J, leaving 12 bases between. CDR1 LGHNA and CDR2 YNFKEQ come from the germline V gene. The CDR3 loop is CASSQDKGGGNTEAFF. In nucleotides, the CDR3 is TGTGCCAGCAGCCAAGATAAAGGGGGGGGGAACACTGAAGCTTTCTTT.

V and J are TRBV28 and TRBJ1-1; the D gene is possibly TRBD1 (5 bases). Germline V gene data show CDR1 as MDHEN and CDR2 as SYDVKM. V lost 7 bases, J lost 1 base, and 19 bases lay in between. The CDR3 runs to 16 residues. CDR3 loop: CASTFSWGTGNTEAFF. In nucleotides, the CDR3 is TGTGCCAGCACTTTCTCTTGGGGAACAGGGAACACTGAAGCTTTCTTT.

The rearrangement joins TRBV7-8 to TRBJ2-1; TRBD2 is a possible D gene (6 bases). Germline-derived CDR1 and CDR2 are SGHVS and FQNEAQ. The V end was cut by 7 bases, the J end by 0 bases, with 10 bases between. CDR3 length: 14 amino acids. In nucleotides, the CDR3 is TGTGCCAGCACCGCGGGATACTCCTACAATGAGCAGTTCTTC. Amino acid sequence: CASTAGYSYNEQFF.

The chain employs TRBV29-1 and TRBJ2-1; TRBD2 aligns across 9 bases. Germline V gene sequence: CDR1 SQVTM, CDR2 ANQGSEA. J lost 2 bases, V lost 3 bases, and 11 bases had no gene match. There are 17 residues in the CDR3. The CDR3 is CSVEIDSGGLTYNEQFF. The CDR3 DNA reads as TGCAGCGTTGAGATTGATAGCGGGGGCTTAACCTACAATGAGCAGTTCTTC.

This clone has a single count. The chain links TRBV12-3 or TRBV12-4 to TRBJ1-5; D remains unclear. The CDR3 runs 11 residues. V lost 6 bases, J lost 6 bases, and 6 bases lay in between. CDR3 nucleotides: TGTGCCAGCAGCTTGAGTCAGCCCCAGCATTTT. Its translation: CASSLSQPQHF.

This chain uses TRBV2 with TRBJ2-7, with a weak D call TRBD2 (7 bases). Germline lookup yields CDR1 SNHLY and CDR2 FYNNEI. V was cut by 8 bases and J by 6 bases, with 17 bases left in between. The CDR3 has 13 amino acids. The CDR3 region is CASGAGAFGEQYF. CDR3 sequence (DNA): TGTGCCAGCGGGGCGGGGGCCTTTGGCGAGCAGTACTTC.

The count of this clone is one. V gene TRBV7-2 combines with J gene TRBJ1-2; maybe TRBD1 (5 bases). Germline values: CDR1 SGHTA, CDR2 FQGNSA. CDR3 length: 14 amino acids. The V end lost 4 bases, the J end lost 4 bases, and 13 bases lay between the germline ends. The CDR3 sequence is CASSSSGGVYGYTF. As DNA, the CDR3 is TGTGCCAGCAGCTCCTCGGGGGGAGTCTATGGCTACACCTTC.

The chain carries TRBV3-1 (or the pseudogene TRBV3-2) and TRBJ2-7, with 11 bases aligning to TRBD1. CDR1 is LGHDT and CDR2 is YNNKEL in the germline V gene (reference sequence). The CDR3 runs 16 residues. V lost 2 bases, J lost 5 bases, and 8 bases stayed unmatched. This CDR3 is CASSQWAGQGGDEQYF. The DNA of the CDR3 is TGTGCCAGCAGCCAATGGGCGGGACAGGGGGGGGACGAGCAGTACTTC.

This sequence joins TRBV7-3 and TRBJ2-5; D perhaps matches TRBD1 (5 bases). The CDR3 has 14 amino acids. Trimming took off 2 bases at V and 5 bases at J, with 12 bases between the two ends. Germline CDR1 SGHTA, CDR2 FQGTGA. In DNA form, the CDR3 reads TGTGCCAGCAGCTTACAGGGCCCCGGGGAGACCCAGTACTTC. It is translated as CASSLQGPGETQYF.

A single count supports this clone. The chain employs TRBV4-1 and TRBJ2-5; no clear D gene. Per germline, CDR1 MGHRA and CDR2 YSYEKL. V was trimmed by 0 bases and J by 2 bases, leaving 10 bases between them. CDR3 length: 15 residues. The CDR3 DNA is TGCGCCAGCAGCCAAGACCCAGCGCGTCAAGAGACCCAGTACTTC. Translation: CASSQDPARQETQYF.